Listed here are 15 T cell receptor beta chains from one sample, sequenced in a study of vaccination and CD4 T cells after COVID-19. Treatment in this sample: approximately nine-day PBMC culture with coronavirus spike peptide pools or control peptides (ViraFEST assay). During the years 2011-2018, before the COVID-19 pandemic, the unexposed donor's CD4+ T cells were collected. Researchers used the Oncomine TCR Beta short-read assay to sequence DNA from cultured CD4+ T cells. Investigators isolated genomic DNA from cultured CD4+ T cells. A single record per CDR3 protein comes from TCRdb applying MiXCR to the PCR reads. This repertoire shows 8,000 or so distinct CDR3 sequences, more than 25% found once; its top ten account for 13%. No antigens are known for them. The specimen sequenced was CD4+ T cells from blood, cultured in vitro. The receptor source for this set is a human donor in good health.

In its sample, this clonotype ranks as large. The chain joins TRBV7-9 to TRBJ2-5, with TRBD2 as a possible D gene (6 bases). The CDR3 runs 12 residues. Per germline, CDR1 SEHNR and CDR2 FQNEAQ (reference sequence). Trimming stripped 1 base from V and 7 bases from J, with 7 bases between. The CDR3 protein is CASSLVGGTQYF. The CDR3, as DNA: TGTGCCAGCAGCTTAGTGGGAGGGACCCAGTACTTC.

This clonotype was observed a few times. The rearrangement joins TRBV20-1 to TRBJ2-5, with D uncertain. The CDR3 contains 14 residues. Germline-derived CDR1 and CDR2 are DFQATT and SNEGSKA (reference sequence). The V end was cut by 6 bases, the J end by 2 bases, with 16 bases between. CDR3 coding DNA: TGCAGTGCAATCACCCGACCTGAGCAAGAGACCCAGTACTTC. Residues: CSAITRPEQETQYF.

The chain couples TRBV7-9 to TRBJ2-5, with 11 bases matching TRBD2. This CDR3 comprises 17 residues. V was pared by 1 base and J by 0 bases, with 4 bases of the junction left unmatched. Germline V lookup: CDR1 SEHNR, CDR2 FQNEAQ (reference sequence). For the CDR3, the DNA is TGTGCCAGCAGCTTAGGGCTAGCGGGAGGCTACCAAGAGACCCAGTACTTC. It is translated as CASSLGLAGGYQETQYF.

This clonotype was recorded once. This chain connects TRBV4-3 to TRBJ2-2, with D possibly being TRBD1 (6 bases). This CDR3 is built from 16 residues. The ends were cut back, 2 bases at V and 1 base at J, with 11 bases in the middle. CDR1 and CDR2 from the germline V gene are LGHNA and YSLEER. CDR3 nucleotide sequence: TGCGCCAGCAGCCAACCTGGGGGCCAGAACACCGGGGAGCTGTTTTTT. Translation: CASSQPGGQNTGELFF.

The chain recombines TRBV6-1 with TRBJ1-2, with TRBD1 identical over 11 bases. There are 18 residues in the CDR3. The V segment lost 10 bases and the J segment 6 bases; nucleotides outside the gene matches: 22. The germline CDR1 and CDR2 sequences are MNHNS and SASEGT. The CDR3 sequence is CATISPDRGRRKSDGYTF. In nucleotides, the CDR3 is TGTGCCACCATCTCGCCGGACAGGGGGCGCAGGAAGTCGGATGGCTACACCTTC.

This clonotype was counted a single time. The rearrangement links TRBV27 to TRBJ1-1, with D uncertain. This CDR3 is built from 13 residues. Germline lookup yields CDR1 MNHEY and CDR2 SMNVEV (reference sequence). Deletions cut 8 bases from V and 3 bases from J, with 13 bases between. The CDR3 is CASFRPGYTEAFF. CDR3 in DNA: TGTGCCAGCTTCCGACCAGGATACACTGAAGCTTTCTTT.

The rearrangement joins TRBV20-1 to TRBJ2-2, with a possible D match to TRBD2 (6 bases). The CDR3 loop spans 16 amino acids. The germline gives CDR1 DFQATT, CDR2 SNEGSKA (reference sequence). Trimming removed 0 bases from V and 4 bases from J, with 15 bases in between. CDR3: CSARDAGRFGTGELFF. The CDR3 nucleotides read TGCAGTGCTAGAGACGCGGGAAGATTCGGCACCGGGGAGCTGTTTTTT.

V gene TRBV7-9 combines with J gene TRBJ1-1; D is ambiguous. The CDR3 is 15 residues long. Germline CDR1 reads SEHNR; CDR2 reads FQNEAQ (reference sequence). V lost 1 base, J lost 1 base, and 10 bases lay in between. The DNA for the CDR3 is TGTGCCAGCAGCTTAGGAGGGCCCCAGAACACTGAAGCTTTCTTT. Protein: CASSLGGPQNTEAFF. The variable domain in full, completed from reference TRBV7-9 and TRBJ1-1, reads DTGVSQNPRHKITKRGQNVTFRCDPISEHNRLYWYRQTLGQGPEFLTYFQNEAQLEKSRLLSDRFSAERPKGSFSTLEIQRTEQGDSAMYLCASSLGGPQNTEAFFGQGTRLTVV.

In its sample, this clonotype was seen a few times. This chain's CDR3 is CASSTSRQGHEQFF. DNA for the CDR3: TGTGCCAGTAGTACCTCGAGACAGGGCCATGAGCAGTTCTTC. This chain joins TRBV19 and TRBJ2-1; 7 bases map to TRBD1. CDR1 and CDR2 (germline): LNHDA, SQIVND (reference sequence). V was pared by 4 bases and J by 8 bases, with 8 bases of the junction left unmatched. The CDR3 contains 14 residues.

This clonotype was found a few times. The rearrangement links TRBV20-1 to TRBJ1-5; TRBD1 matches 7 bases. Germline loops: CDR1 DFQATT, CDR2 SNEGSKA (reference sequence). V trimming: 6 bases; J trimming: 4 bases; junction bases outside the gene matches: 3. The CDR3 runs 12 residues. The CDR3 bases are TGCAGTGCCCGACAGGGAAATCAGCCCCAGCATTTT. It translates to CSARQGNQPQHF.

Here the CDR3 DNA reads TGTGCCAGCCGCGGACAGGGTGATGGTGAGCAGTTCTTC. It encodes CASRGQGDGEQFF. The chain links TRBV5-4 to TRBJ2-1; 8 bases line up with TRBD1. V was clipped by 7 bases and J by 9 bases; unmatched bases: 9. Germline V gene sequence: CDR1 SGHNT, CDR2 YYREEE (reference sequence). The CDR3 spans 13 residues. The variable domain in full, completed from reference TRBV5-4 and TRBJ2-1, reads ETGVTQSPTHLIKTRGQQVTLRCSSQSGHNTVSWYQQALGQGPQFIFQYYREEENGRGNFPPRFSGLQFPNYSSELNVNALELDDSALYLCASRGQGDGEQFFGPGTRLTVL.

By sample fraction, this clonotype is medium-sized. The chain couples TRBV6-4 to TRBJ1-6, with D perhaps TRBD1 (6 bases). The V gene lost 6 bases and the J gene lost 10 bases, with 13 bases spanning the gap. Per the germline V gene, CDR1 is MRHNA and CDR2 is SNTAGT. This CDR3 spans 13 amino acids. The CDR3 here is CASSPTGRSPLHF. CDR3 coding DNA: TGTGCCAGCAGCCCGACAGGACGCTCACCCCTCCACTTT.

CDR3 DNA: TGTGCCAGCAGCGTTGGGGGGACCTACGAGCAGTACTTC. Protein sequence: CASSVGGTYEQYF. This chain links TRBV5-4 with TRBJ2-7; D might be TRBD2 (6 bases). The CDR3 runs 13 residues. Germline assignment: CDR1 SGHNT and CDR2 YYREEE (reference sequence). Deletions cut 4 bases from V and 2 bases from J, with 10 bases between.

The chain joins TRBV5-1 to TRBJ2-5; 11 nucleotides agree with TRBD1. CDR1 and CDR2 from the germline V gene are SGHRS and YFSETQ. The J segment lost 6 bases and the V segment lost 0 bases, leaving 10 bases of the junction unmatched. CDR3 length: 17 amino acids. The CDR3 spells CASSLGGQGASLQTQYF. DNA for the CDR3: TGCGCCAGCAGCTTGGGAGGACAGGGGGCTTCCCTCCAGACCCAGTACTTC.

By sample fraction, this clonotype is large. This rearrangement joins TRBV15 to TRBJ1-6; D is uncertain. This CDR3 is 15 amino acids long. Per the germline V gene, CDR1 is LNHNV and CDR2 is YYDKDF (reference sequence). V was clipped by 3 bases and J by 0 bases, with 6 bases between them. CDR3 sequence (DNA): TGTGCCACCAGCAGGGGGAGCTCCTATAATTCACCCCTCCACTTT. Translation gives CATSRGSSYNSPLHF.